These 25 T cell receptor beta chains were all obtained from the same sample, sequenced in a study of early stage breast cancer tumors. Assay: immunoSEQ multiplex PCR; the TCRdb copy retains only in-frame clones and omits some. The sample has 45,000 to 65,000 clones; around 80% are singletons. The sample taken for sequencing was blood. Every receptor here comes from a person aged 35 to 50 with breast cancer.

The CDR3 DNA follows: TGTGCCAGCTCACCTACCCCGGGACTCTTAACCTACGAGCAGTACTTC. Its protein is CASSPTPGLLTYEQYF. V is TRBV18 and J is TRBJ2-7, with D perhaps matching TRBD2 (6 bases). CDR1 is KGHSH, CDR2 LQKENI, per germline. Trimming took 3 bases from V and 2 from J, leaving 17 bases between them. CDR3 length: 16 residues.

The chain uses TRBV19 and TRBJ2-5; possible D gene TRBD2, 6 bases. The CDR3 has 15 amino acids. Germline V gene sequence: CDR1 LNHDA, CDR2 SQIVND (reference sequence). V dropped 9 bases and J dropped 0 bases, with 17 bases sitting between them. CDR3: CASRKRAGDQETQYF. CDR3 nucleotide sequence: TGTGCCAGCAGAAAGAGAGCGGGTGACCAAGAGACCCAGTACTTC.

The rearrangement joins TRBV7-9 to TRBJ2-7; 10 bases map to TRBD1. The CDR3 consists of 15 residues. The germline V gene encodes CDR1 SEHNR and CDR2 FQNEAQ (reference sequence). V shed 5 bases and J 2 bases; nucleotides not matched to a gene: 6. The CDR3 region is CASSPRQGATYEQYF. The CDR3 bases are TGTGCCAGCAGCCCAAGACAGGGGGCGACCTACGAGCAGTACTTC.

The rearrangement links TRBV11-3 to TRBJ2-5; D gene unclear. Deletions cut 7 bases from V and 3 bases from J, with 21 bases between. CDR1 and CDR2 (germline): SGHNT, YENEEA. CDR3 length equals 16 residues. This CDR3 is CASTNLNDLQKETQYF. The CDR3 bases are TGTGCCAGCACTAATCTCAACGACCTCCAGAAAGAGACCCAGTACTTC.

This clone was detected only once. The chain links TRBV5-3 to TRBJ1-1; D unclear. TRBV5-3 is given ORF status, its function remaining uncertain. Trimming shortened V by 3 bases and J by 5 bases, and 26 bases separated the two germline ends. The CDR3 has 18 amino acids. CDR3 nucleotides: TGTGCCAGAAGCTCTACCCGGCGCCTCGTGTCATCGATTACTGAAGCTTTCTTT. It yields the protein CARSSTRRLVSSITEAFF.

This clone turned up a few times. The rearrangement joins TRBV13 to TRBJ2-7, with D perhaps assigned TRBD1 or TRBD2 (5 bases each). V was cut by 1 base and J by 6 bases, with 10 bases left in between. Germline assignment: CDR1 PRHDT and CDR2 FYEKMQ (reference sequence). This CDR3 contains 13 residues. The CDR3 here is CASSLVRGAEQYF. For the CDR3, the DNA is TGTGCCAGCAGCTTAGTCCGAGGGGCCGAGCAGTACTTC.

By sample fraction, this clone is medium-sized. J is TRBJ2-1 and V is TRBV6-1; 7 bases are a match to TRBD1. CDR3 length equals 15 residues. With 10 bases clipped from V and 4 bases from J, the junction kept 13 bases outside the gene matches. The germline V gene encodes CDR1 MNHNS and CDR2 SASEGT. CDR3 sequence: CATATGTEEYNEQFF. The CDR3 region has the DNA TGTGCCACCGCCACCGGGACAGAGGAATACAATGAGCAGTTCTTC.

This clone occurred once. DNA for the CDR3: TGTGCCAGCAGTGAGTCTAGCGGAGACCAAGAGACCCAGTACTTC. This gives the protein CASSESSGDQETQYF. The gene calls are TRBV6-1 and TRBJ2-5, with 7 bases identical to TRBD2. From germline, CDR1 is MNHNS and CDR2 SASEGT. The CDR3 extends over 15 amino acids. The ends lost 3 bases at V and 0 bases at J; junction bases unmatched: 4.

J is TRBJ2-3 and V is TRBV9; D gene unclear. Germline CDR1 SGDLS, CDR2 YYNGEE. V was trimmed by 0 bases and J by 7 bases, leaving 18 bases between them. The CDR3 is 16 amino acids. In nucleotides, the CDR3 is TGTGCCAGCAGCGTAGAACGAAGGGCGAAGGTCAATACGCAGTATTTT. Translating it yields CASSVERRAKVNTQYF.

CDR3 region: CASSLGLAGTTDTQYF. The DNA of the CDR3 is TGTGCCAGCAGCTTAGGTCTAGCGGGAACCACAGATACGCAGTATTTT. The V gene is TRBV7-8, the J gene TRBJ2-3; 9 positions agree with TRBD2. J lost 2 bases, V lost 1 base, and 4 bases had no gene match. Germline CDR1 reads SGHVS; CDR2 reads FQNEAQ. This CDR3 contains 16 residues. The entire variable domain, with the rest obtained from reference TRBV7-8 and TRBJ2-3, is as follows: GAGVSQSPRYKVAKRGQDVALRCDPISGHVSLFWYQQALGQGPEFLTYFQNEAQLDKSGLPSDRFFAERPEGSVSTLKIQRTQQEDSAVYLCASSLGLAGTTDTQYFGPGTRLTVL.

The rearrangement joins TRBV4-2 to TRBJ2-1; 9 positions match TRBD2. The CDR3 is 15 residues long. Germline V gives CDR1 LGHNA, CDR2 YNFKEQ. After removal of 6 bases from V and 3 bases from J, the junction contained 6 bases not matched to a gene. In nucleotides, the CDR3 is TGTGCCAGCAGGGACTTAGCGGGAGACTACAATGAGCAGTTCTTC. It yields the protein CASRDLAGDYNEQFF.

The CDR3 region is CASSLNWGETQYF. The CDR3 DNA is TGTGCCAGCAGCTTAAATTGGGGAGAGACCCAGTACTTC. This rearrangement joins TRBV7-3 to TRBJ2-5; D remains unclear. The germline V and J ends were trimmed by 1 base and 4 bases, with 7 bases remaining between them. This CDR3 has 13 amino acids. Germline assignment: CDR1 SGHTA and CDR2 FQGTGA.

The chain employs TRBV11-3 and TRBJ2-1; TRBD1 might be the D (7 bases). The V gene's germline CDR1 is SGHNT and CDR2 YENEEA. V lost 5 bases to trimming and J lost 7 bases, with 15 bases between them. The CDR3 extends over 14 amino acids. This CDR3 reads CASSPGGGRNEQFF. DNA for the CDR3: TGTGCCAGCAGCCCAGGGGGTGGGAGGAATGAGCAGTTCTTC. The complete variable domain, with remaining parts taken from reference TRBV11-3 and TRBJ2-1, reads EAGVVQSPRYKIIEKKQPVAFWCNPISGHNTLYWYLQNLGQGPELLIRYENEEAVDDSQLPKDRFSAERLKGVDSTLKIQPAELGDSAVYLCASSPGGGRNEQFFGPGTRLTVL.

This chain joins TRBV19 and TRBJ1-2; D not resolved. Germline CDR1 is LNHDA and CDR2 is SQIVND (reference sequence). V lost 2 bases, J lost 4 bases, and 11 bases lay in between. The CDR3 is 14 amino acids. This chain's CDR3 is CASSINVGSYGYTF. In nucleotides, the CDR3 is TGTGCCAGTAGTATAAACGTGGGGAGCTATGGCTACACCTTC.

CDR3 DNA sequence: TGTGCCAGCGGCTGGACTAGCGGGAATTCGGGTGAGCAGTTCTTC. This encodes CASGWTSGNSGEQFF. The rearrangement joins TRBV11-1 to TRBJ2-1, with 12 positions matching TRBD2. With 8 bases clipped from V and 9 bases from J, the junction kept 11 bases outside the gene matches. The germline V gene encodes CDR1 SGHAT and CDR2 FQDESV (reference sequence). The length of the CDR3 is 15 residues.

In its sample, this clone ranks as medium-sized. V gene TRBV27 combines with J gene TRBJ2-1, with D uncertain. CDR1 MNHEY and CDR2 SMNVEV come from the germline V gene (reference sequence). The V end lost 7 bases, the J end lost 8 bases, and 15 bases lay between the germline ends. This CDR3 comprises 13 residues. The CDR3 reads CASKLPNSHEQFF. The CDR3 nucleotides read TGTGCCAGCAAACTTCCAAACTCGCATGAGCAGTTCTTC.

V usage is TRBV7-9 and J usage is TRBJ2-5; D is undetermined. The ends were cut back, 1 base at V and 1 base at J, with 7 bases in the middle. Germline V gene lookup returns CDR1 SEHNR and CDR2 FQNEAQ (reference sequence). The CDR3 is made up of 14 amino acids. The CDR3 DNA is TGTGCCAGCAGCTTAGTTAGCCGCCAAGAGACCCAGTACTTC. This translates into CASSLVSRQETQYF. The full variable domain, completed using reference TRBV7-9 and TRBJ2-5, is DTGVSQNPRHKITKRGQNVTFRCDPISEHNRLYWYRQTLGQGPEFLTYFQNEAQLEKSRLLSDRFSAERPKGSFSTLEIQRTEQGDSAMYLCASSLVSRQETQYFGPGTRLLVL.

The chain joins TRBV7-8 to TRBJ2-7; D possibly matches TRBD1 or TRBD2 (5 bases each). This CDR3 comprises 14 residues. Germline CDR1 and CDR2: SGHVS and FQNEAQ. Between the trimmed V and J ends, which lost 7 bases and 3 bases, there was a span of 16 bases. The CDR3 here is CASIALGTDYEQYF. In DNA form, the CDR3 reads TGTGCCAGCATCGCGTTGGGGACCGACTACGAGCAGTACTTC.

The chain carries TRBV18 and TRBJ2-3; 13 nucleotides match TRBD2. This CDR3 spans 17 amino acids. The germline V gene has CDR1 KGHSH and CDR2 LQKENI. V dropped 2 bases and J dropped 5; count of bases not matched to a gene: 7. Written as DNA, the CDR3 is TGTGCCAGCTCACCAGTAATCGGGACTAGCGGGATAGATACGCAGTATTTT. Residues: CASSPVIGTSGIDTQYF.

V gene TRBV7-2 combines with J gene TRBJ2-2; TRBD2 agrees at 8 bases. Germline V lookup: CDR1 SGHTA, CDR2 FQGNSA. V was clipped by 7 bases and J by 7 bases; unmatched bases: 8. The CDR3 totals 14 residues. CDR3 sequence (DNA): TGTGCCAGCACTGTAGCGGGATCGGGCGGGGAGCTGTTTTTT. It specifies CASTVAGSGGELFF.

V is TRBV23-1 and J is TRBJ2-1; 7 positions match TRBD1. TRBV23-1 is annotated as an ORF whose role is uncertain. The V and J ends lost 11 bases and 1 base, in that order; junction bases with no gene match: 11. CDR3 length equals 15 residues. The CDR3 DNA reads as TGCGCCGATAAACAGGGGAGAGGGTCCTACAATGAGCAGTTCTTC. Residues: CADKQGRGSYNEQFF.

The chain couples TRBV18 to TRBJ1-1; D perhaps matches TRBD1 (6 bases). This CDR3 region has 15 residues. Germline CDR1 KGHSH, CDR2 LQKENI. Trimming pared 2 bases from V and 1 base from J, leaving 11 bases between. CDR3 protein: CASSPRQDSNTEAFF. The CDR3, as DNA: TGTGCCAGCTCACCAAGACAGGATTCGAACACTGAAGCTTTCTTT.

The chain's CDR3 is CASSGRLAAYEQYF. CDR3 in DNA: TGTGCCAGCAGTGGTAGACTAGCCGCCTACGAGCAGTACTTC. The chain recombines TRBV2 with TRBJ2-7; 7 bases fit TRBD2. The CDR3 contains 14 residues. J lost 2 bases, V lost 4 bases, and 5 bases had no gene match. The germline gives CDR1 SNHLY, CDR2 FYNNEI.

This chain joins TRBV18 and TRBJ2-1, with 7 bases matching TRBD2. The CDR3 extends over 17 amino acids. V trimming: 3 bases; J trimming: 5 bases; junction bases outside the gene matches: 13. The germline V gene encodes CDR1 KGHSH and CDR2 LQKENI. In DNA form, the CDR3 reads TGTGCCAGCTCACCCATAGACCCTAGCGGAGGGGACAATGAGCAGTTCTTC. This sequence encodes CASSPIDPSGGDNEQFF.

The CDR3 reads CASSRAGNSNQPQHF. The CDR3 coding sequence is TGTGCCAGCAGCCGAGCAGGGAATAGCAATCAGCCCCAGCATTTT. The chain joins TRBV7-8 to TRBJ1-5; tentative D call: TRBD1 (5 bases). CDR1 SGHVS and CDR2 FQNEAQ come from the germline V gene. V lost 5 bases and J lost 0, with 11 bases in between. The CDR3 is 15 residues long.